Below, one TCR beta chain is given with its context. The target of this receptor is not known. Within one base of it there is no much larger clone, and no base qualities were kept. TCRbeta CDR3 regions were amplified from genomic DNA using the immunoSEQ Assay, a bias-controlled multiplex PCR. On the authors' methods: Within the assay, amplification of reference gene primers was used to estimate how many nucleated cells each sample contained. Sequence reads were collapsed and filtered to measure the absolute abundance of every unique TCRbeta CDR3 rearrangement. For each sample, productive Simpson clonality was calculated as the square root of Simpson's diversity index over productive rearrangements. Sourced from immuneACCESS, this table was stored by TCRdb with only in-frame sequences that have V and J called. A share of the clones is absent; for the studies checked, an unresolved V gene accounts for under half, and the remainder has no known explanation. V and J calls and clone size are given by that table; D and trimming were obtained from the DNA. The sample table shows a few hundred thousand clones, and roughly 84% are seen once. Around 2.9% of the sample comes from the top ten.

The sample originates from a study of blood T cell repertoires in COVID-19 (dated by TCRdb to the early 2020s). In the study overall: The collaborator samples originated in the United States, Italy and Spain and spanned the acute and convalescent phases of COVID-19. The material from the prospective study consisted of cDNA or gDNA derived from T cells, B-cell-depleted T cells, or PBMCs. Where available, HLA class I and class II types were taken from metadata supplied by the sample provider and were not determined by assay-based typing. The samples were drawn from two sources: the first 160 participants of the ongoing ImmuneRACE study, and 1,200 or so subjects contributed by 6 global collaborators. Deeply sampled blood TCRbeta repertoires from subjects exposed to, actively infected with, or recovered from COVID-19 were included in the dataset. A de-identified subject ID, COVID-19 status, age in years and sex were almost always included in the sample metadata. The repertoires were released in a freely available public database intended as a resource for research on the immune response to SARS-CoV-2.

Each collaborating institution followed its own protocols to collect whole blood in K2EDTA tubes. For TCRbeta analysis, collaborator samples were shipped as frozen whole blood, as isolated PBMCs, or as DNA extracted from either sample type. The paper's findings and limits, for the study overall: The amount of clinical and demographic metadata varied by source and participant and was provided uncurated.

In the germline V gene, CDR1 corresponds to ENHRY and CDR2 to SYGVKD. The germline V end is reduced by 8 bases and the J end by 5 bases; junction bases left unmatched: 10. The CDR3 runs 16 amino acids, cysteine and phenylalanine included. Of all the DNA, just the CDR3 is kept, 48 bases in frame from base 1. Rearrangement joined TRBV10-3 to TRBJ2-1; a stretch of 12 junction bases matches TRBD2. This TCR derives from a woman aged 18-30 years with acute or convalescent COVID-19. Sequences were obtained from peripheral blood. The nucleotides read TGTGCCATCGGAGCAGAACTAGCGGGGGGTAACAATGAGCAGTTCTTC. Its translation reads: CAIGAELAGGNNEQFF.